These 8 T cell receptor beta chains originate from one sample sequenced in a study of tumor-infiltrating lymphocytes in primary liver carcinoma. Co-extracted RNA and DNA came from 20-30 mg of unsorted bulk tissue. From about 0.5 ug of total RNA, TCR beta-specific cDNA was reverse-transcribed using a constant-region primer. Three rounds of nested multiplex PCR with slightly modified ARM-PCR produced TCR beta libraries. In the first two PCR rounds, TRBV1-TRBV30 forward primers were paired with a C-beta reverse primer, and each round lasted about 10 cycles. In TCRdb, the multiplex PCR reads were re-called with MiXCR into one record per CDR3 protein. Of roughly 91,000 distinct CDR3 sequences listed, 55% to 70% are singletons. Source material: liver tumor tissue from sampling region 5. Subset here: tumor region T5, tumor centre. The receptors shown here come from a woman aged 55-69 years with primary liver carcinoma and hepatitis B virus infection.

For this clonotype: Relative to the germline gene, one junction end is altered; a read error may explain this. Written as DNA, the CDR3 is TGTGCCGGCAGTTACTCGCCGGTGGGGCGGAATGAAAAACTGTCTTTT. Its translation: CAGSYSPVGRNEKLSF. This rearrangement joins TRBV6-6 to TRBJ1-4; a weak D match, TRBD1 (5 bases). Germline V lookup: CDR1 MNHNY, CDR2 SVGAGI (reference sequence). This CDR3 has 16 residues.

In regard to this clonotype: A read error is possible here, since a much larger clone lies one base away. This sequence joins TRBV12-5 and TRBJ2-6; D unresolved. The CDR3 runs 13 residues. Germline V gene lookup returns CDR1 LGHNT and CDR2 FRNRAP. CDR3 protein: CSSAASGANVLTF. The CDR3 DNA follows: TGTTCTAGTGCCGCCTCTGGGGCCAACGTCCTGACTTTC.

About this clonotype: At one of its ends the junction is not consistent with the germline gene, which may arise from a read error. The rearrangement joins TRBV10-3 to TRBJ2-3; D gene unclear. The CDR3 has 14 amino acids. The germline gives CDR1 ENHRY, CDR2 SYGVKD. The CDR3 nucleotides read TGTGCCATCAGTGGCCAGGCTGGCTCAGATACGCAGTGTTTT. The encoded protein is CAISGQAGSDTQCF.

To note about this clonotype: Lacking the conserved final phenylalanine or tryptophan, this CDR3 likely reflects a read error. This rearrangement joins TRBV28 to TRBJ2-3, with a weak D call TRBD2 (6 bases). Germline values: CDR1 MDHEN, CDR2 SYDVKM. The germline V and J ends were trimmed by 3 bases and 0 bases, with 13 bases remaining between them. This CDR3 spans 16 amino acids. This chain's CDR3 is CASSLFGGSSTDTQYL. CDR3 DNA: TGTGCCAGCAGTTTGTTCGGGGGATCCAGCACAGATACGCAGTATTTA.

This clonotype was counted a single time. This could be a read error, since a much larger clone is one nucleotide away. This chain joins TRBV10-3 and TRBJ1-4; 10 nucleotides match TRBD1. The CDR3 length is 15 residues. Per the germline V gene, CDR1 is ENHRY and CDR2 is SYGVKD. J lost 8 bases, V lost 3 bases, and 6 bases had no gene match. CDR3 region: CAISDTDRGVEKLFF. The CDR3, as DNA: TGTGCCATCAGTGACACGGACAGGGGGGTCGAAAAACTGTTTTTT.

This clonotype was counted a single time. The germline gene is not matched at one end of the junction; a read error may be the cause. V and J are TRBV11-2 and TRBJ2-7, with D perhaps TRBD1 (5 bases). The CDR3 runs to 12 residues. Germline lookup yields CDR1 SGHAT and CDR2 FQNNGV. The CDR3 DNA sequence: TGTGCCAGCAGCCAGGCAGGGTCCGAGCCGTACTTC. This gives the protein CASSQAGSEPYF.

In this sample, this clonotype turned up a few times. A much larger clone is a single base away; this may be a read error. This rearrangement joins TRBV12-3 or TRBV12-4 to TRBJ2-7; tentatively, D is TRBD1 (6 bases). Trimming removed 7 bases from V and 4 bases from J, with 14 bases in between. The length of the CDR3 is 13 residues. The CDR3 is CASNTKQGYEQYF. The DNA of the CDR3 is TGTGCCAGCAACACCAAACAGGGTTACGAGCAGTACTTC.

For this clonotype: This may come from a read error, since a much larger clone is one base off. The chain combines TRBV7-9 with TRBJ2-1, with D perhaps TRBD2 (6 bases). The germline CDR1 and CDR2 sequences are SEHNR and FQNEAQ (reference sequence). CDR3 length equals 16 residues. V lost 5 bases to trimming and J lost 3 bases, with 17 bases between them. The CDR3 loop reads CASSPKRAGFYNEQFF. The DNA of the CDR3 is TGTGCCAGCAGCCCCAAGCGGGCGGGATTCTACAATGAGCAGTTCTTC.